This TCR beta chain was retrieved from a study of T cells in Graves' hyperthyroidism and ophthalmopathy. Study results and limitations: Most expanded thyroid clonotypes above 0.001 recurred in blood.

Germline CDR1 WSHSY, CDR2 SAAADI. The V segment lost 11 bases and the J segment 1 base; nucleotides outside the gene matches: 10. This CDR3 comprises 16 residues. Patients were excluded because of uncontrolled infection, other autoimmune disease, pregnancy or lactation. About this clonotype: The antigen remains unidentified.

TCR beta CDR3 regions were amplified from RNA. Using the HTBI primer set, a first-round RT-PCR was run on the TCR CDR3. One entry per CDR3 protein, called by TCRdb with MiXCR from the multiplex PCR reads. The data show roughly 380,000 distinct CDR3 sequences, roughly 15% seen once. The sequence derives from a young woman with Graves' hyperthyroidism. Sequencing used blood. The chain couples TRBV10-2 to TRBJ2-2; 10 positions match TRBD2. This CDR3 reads CAGRAGGGQNTGELFF. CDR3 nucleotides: TGCGCCGGAAGAGCGGGAGGGGGCCAGAACACCGGGGAGCTGTTTTTT.